This T cell receptor (beta chain) is from a study of identical twins. Study conclusions and caveats: Excess twin sharing in beta out-of-frame sequences was weaker.

With regard to this clonotype: Its antigen is as yet unknown.

Germline V gene data show CDR1 as SGHRS and CDR2 as YFSETQ. The CDR3 is made up of 16 amino acids. V was pared by 4 bases and J by 3 bases, with 9 bases of the junction left unmatched. One entry per CDR3 protein results from TCRdb running MiXCR on the 5' RACE reads. The sample contains some 1,700,000 distinct CDR3 sequences, under 35% of which appear only once. The chain joins TRBV5-1 to TRBJ2-3; 9 bases fit TRBD1. The source of this sequence is a newborn girl in good health. The sequencing sample was made of cord blood. The CDR3 nucleotides read TGCGCCAGCAGCCCCCCGACAGGGGGAGGGACAGATACGCAGTATTTT. Protein product: CASSPPTGGGTDTQYF.